The 32 T cell receptor beta chains below were found in one sample sequenced in a study of blood T cell repertoires in COVID-19 (dated by TCRdb to 2019 to 2021). Library preparation was by the immunoSEQ multiplex PCR assay. Sourced from immuneACCESS, this table was stored by TCRdb with only in-frame sequences that have V and J called. A share of the clones is absent; for the studies checked, an unresolved V gene accounts for under half, and the remainder has no known explanation. For this sample there are just under 65,000 clones; about four fifths appear just once. Jointly, the top ten make up approximately 5.6% of the sample. The material sequenced was peripheral blood. These receptor sequences come from a human donor in a cohort sampled during active COVID-19.

In DNA form, the CDR3 reads TGCAGTGCTCGTGCAAGGGGCTATGGCTACACCTTC. Amino acid sequence: CSARARGYGYTF. The gene calls are TRBV20-1 and TRBJ1-2; the D gene is possibly TRBD1 (5 bases). The germline CDR1 and CDR2 sequences are DFQATT and SNEGSKA (reference sequence). V shed 5 bases and J shed 4 bases, with 11 bases lying between them. This CDR3 is built from 12 residues.

The count of this clone is one. V gene TRBV11-2 combines with J gene TRBJ1-6, with 7 nucleotides matching TRBD1. Germline CDR1 and CDR2: SGHAT and FQNNGV. The CDR3 extends over 14 amino acids. The trim removed 4 bases at V and 7 bases at J, leaving 4 bases unmatched. This CDR3 is CASSWDSGNSPLHF. In nucleotides, the CDR3 is TGTGCCAGCAGCTGGGACAGCGGAAATTCACCCCTCCACTTT.

This sequence joins TRBV12-5 and TRBJ2-5; 10 nucleotides match TRBD1. Germline V gene data show CDR1 as LGHNT and CDR2 as FRNRAP. V lost 4 bases and J lost 0; bases outside the gene matches: 8. CDR3 length equals 17 residues. In nucleotides, the CDR3 is TGTGCTAGTGGTTCTGGACAGGGGGGACTAGACCAAGAGACCCAGTACTTC. Protein sequence: CASGSGQGGLDQETQYF.

This chain uses TRBV9 with TRBJ2-2; TRBD1 matches at 7 bases. Unmatched junction bases numbered 0, after V lost 7 bases and J lost 0 bases. Germline CDR1 is SGDLS and CDR2 is YYNGEE. CDR3 size: 13 residues. CDR3 in amino acids: CASQGANTGELFF. CDR3 bases: TGTGCCAGCCAGGGGGCGAACACCGGGGAGCTGTTTTTT.

This clone was seen only a few times. The J gene is TRBJ2-3, the V gene TRBV4-2, with D possibly matching TRBD2 (6 bases). This CDR3 region has 16 residues. Per germline, CDR1 LGHNA and CDR2 YNFKEQ. The V and J ends lost 0 bases and 6 bases respectively, with 16 bases between them. DNA of the CDR3: TGTGCCAGCAGCCAAGAGGTTGGGGGGAGGTTGGATACGCAGTATTTT. It specifies CASSQEVGGRLDTQYF.

This chain links TRBV5-6 with TRBJ1-1, with 10 bases lining up with TRBD1. This CDR3 has 17 residues. Germline V gives CDR1 SGHDT, CDR2 YYEEEE. With V trimmed by 2 bases and J by 5 bases, 12 bases remained unmatched. CDR3 in DNA: TGTGCCAGCAGCTTCCGCGGGACAGGGGAATTGTCAACTGAAGCTTTCTTT. Translated, it gives CASSFRGTGELSTEAFF.

V usage is TRBV12-3 or TRBV12-4 and J usage is TRBJ1-1; TRBD1 is a possible D gene (5 bases). Between the trimmed V and J ends, which lost 8 bases and 4 bases, there was a span of 14 bases. This CDR3 spans 13 amino acids. The CDR3 protein is CASRRGEGTEAFF. The DNA of the CDR3 is TGTGCCAGCCGGAGGGGTGAAGGCACTGAAGCTTTCTTT.

The V gene is TRBV11-2, the J gene TRBJ2-7; the D is unclear. Per the germline V gene, CDR1 is SGHAT and CDR2 is FQNNGV. V lost 5 bases and J 5 bases, leaving 13 bases between the germline ends. The CDR3 sequence is 13 residues long. CDR3 bases: TGTGCCAGCAGCCCCCGTCGCCAGGACGAGCAGTACTTC. It codes for CASSPRRQDEQYF.

The chain uses TRBV12-3 or TRBV12-4 and TRBJ2-5; 7 positions match TRBD2. J gave up 5 bases and V 5 bases, and 5 bases lay outside the gene matches. This CDR3 is built from 13 residues. CDR3 in DNA: TGTGCCAGCAGTCAACTAGCGACGGAGACCCAGTACTTC. Protein: CASSQLATETQYF.

The chain is built from TRBV7-3 and TRBJ2-2; D is undetermined. CDR1 SGHTA and CDR2 FQGTGA come from the germline V gene. The CDR3 has 14 amino acids. The V gene lost 2 bases and the J gene lost 4 bases, with 8 bases spanning the gap. CDR3 loop: CASSLLVATGELFF. The CDR3 nucleotides read TGTGCCAGCAGCTTATTGGTGGCCACCGGGGAGCTGTTTTTT. The entire variable domain, with the rest obtained from reference TRBV7-3 and TRBJ2-2, is as follows: GAGVSQTPSNKVTEKGKYVELRCDPISGHTALYWYRQSLGQGPEFLIYFQGTGAADDSGLPNDRFFAVRPEGSVSTLKIQRTERGDSAVYLCASSLLVATGELFFGEGSRLTVL.

The chain recombines TRBV7-9 with TRBJ2-1; D possibly corresponds to TRBD2 (6 bases). CDR1 is SEHNR and CDR2 is FQNEAQ in the germline V gene (reference sequence). The V and J ends lost 7 bases and 2 bases respectively, with 15 bases between them. This CDR3 spans 15 amino acids. CDR3 loop: CASIDLTSAYNEQFF. In nucleotides, the CDR3 is TGTGCCAGCATCGACCTGACTAGTGCCTACAATGAGCAGTTCTTC.

The chain links TRBV6-2 or TRBV6-3 to TRBJ1-2; no reliable D call. The CDR3 extends over 14 amino acids. Germline values: CDR1 MNHEY, CDR2 SVGEGT. V lost 5 bases to trimming and J lost 8 bases, with 18 bases between them. The CDR3: CASSNGRPPGGYTF. The CDR3 bases are TGTGCCAGCAGTAACGGACGTCCTCCGGGGGGCTACACCTTC.

This clone was seen only a few times. The J gene is TRBJ2-3, the V gene TRBV6-5; a possible D gene is TRBD2 (7 bases). Germline lookup yields CDR1 MNHEY and CDR2 SVGAGI. Trimming shortened V by 2 bases and J by 3 bases, and 15 bases separated the two germline ends. The CDR3 has 16 amino acids. CDR3 DNA sequence: TGTGCCAGCAGTTACGTATCCGGGGGGCGGACAGATACGCAGTATTTT. This translates into CASSYVSGGRTDTQYF.

This CDR3 reads CASSATGGSTGELFF. The DNA for the CDR3 is TGTGCCAGCAGTGCTACGGGGGGAAGCACCGGGGAGCTGTTTTTT. The chain joins TRBV27 to TRBJ2-2, with 7 positions matching TRBD2. The trim removed 5 bases at V and 4 bases at J, leaving 7 bases unmatched. The CDR3 has 15 amino acids. The germline gives CDR1 MNHEY, CDR2 SMNVEV (reference sequence).

This chain links TRBV18 with TRBJ2-2; TRBD1 matches at 11 bases. Germline lookup yields CDR1 KGHSH and CDR2 LQKENI. The V segment lost 2 bases and the J segment 6 bases; nucleotides outside the gene matches: 5. The CDR3 has 16 residues. For the CDR3, the DNA is TGTGCCAGCTCACCAGGACAGGGGGCATCTGCCGGGGAGCTGTTTTTT. This sequence encodes CASSPGQGASAGELFF.

In this sample, this clone turned up a few times. The CDR3 nucleotides read TGTGCCAGCAGCTTAGGGACAGGGGGCAACGAGCAGTACTTC. Translating it yields CASSLGTGGNEQYF. The J gene is TRBJ2-7, the V gene TRBV7-9, with 11 bases lining up with TRBD1. CDR3 size: 14 residues. Germline V gene data show CDR1 as SEHNR and CDR2 as FQNEAQ (reference sequence). Trimming removed 1 base from V and 5 bases from J; junction bases left unmatched: 1.

Judged by abundance, this clone is medium-sized. The chain employs TRBV9 and TRBJ2-1; D is unresolved. There are 12 residues in the CDR3. The V and J ends lost 3 bases and 7 bases respectively, with 8 bases between them. Per germline, CDR1 SGDLS and CDR2 YYNGEE. The CDR3 is CASSAFGNEQFF. The CDR3 region has the DNA TGTGCCAGCAGCGCCTTCGGTAATGAGCAGTTCTTC.

The rearrangement joins TRBV30 to TRBJ2-3, with 9 bases aligning to TRBD1. Germline V gene sequence: CDR1 GTSNPN, CDR2 SVGIG (reference sequence). This CDR3 is built from 15 residues. J was trimmed by 0 bases and V by 3 bases; bases with no gene match: 4. This CDR3 reads CAWRRQGVSTDTQYF. CDR3 nucleotide sequence: TGTGCCTGGAGACGACAGGGGGTTAGCACAGATACGCAGTATTTT.

This chain uses TRBV30 with TRBJ2-7; 7 bases agree with TRBD1. After removal of 6 bases from V and 6 bases from J, the junction contained 5 bases not matched to a gene. Germline CDR1 and CDR2: GTSNPN and SVGIG (reference sequence). This CDR3 region has 11 residues. CDR3 loop: CACVKGAEQYF. The CDR3 DNA follows: TGTGCCTGCGTTAAGGGGGCCGAGCAGTACTTC.

This clone turned up a few times. The rearrangement links TRBV6-2 or TRBV6-3 to TRBJ1-2; 8 positions agree with TRBD1. V was pared by 0 bases and J by 5 bases, with 8 bases of the junction left unmatched. Germline V CDR1 and CDR2: MNHEY, SVGEGT. This CDR3 region has 16 residues. Written as DNA, the CDR3 is TGTGCCAGCAGTTACTCGAGCAGGGGGCGAGGTTATGGCTACACCTTC. Translation gives CASSYSSRGRGYGYTF.

This rearrangement joins TRBV4-2 to TRBJ1-1; D remains unclear. The germline V gene encodes CDR1 LGHNA and CDR2 YNFKEQ. The CDR3 consists of 15 residues. V dropped 1 base and J dropped 6 bases, with 15 bases sitting between them. DNA of the CDR3: TGTGCCAGCAGCCAAGCGCAGAGCCAGGCCCCTGAAGCTTTCTTT. As protein: CASSQAQSQAPEAFF.

This clone was seen once. The chain carries TRBV13 and TRBJ2-5; D possibly corresponds to TRBD2 (5 bases). Germline V gene data show CDR1 as PRHDT and CDR2 as FYEKMQ (reference sequence). The CDR3 length is 16 residues. The germline V and J ends were trimmed by 3 bases and 1 base, with 15 bases remaining between them. As DNA, the CDR3 is TGTGCCAGCAGCTTTTATCCCTCGGGGTCCCAAGAGACCCAGTACTTC. Encoded protein: CASSFYPSGSQETQYF.

This clone was detected only a few times. The J gene is TRBJ2-1, the V gene TRBV6-4; tentatively, D is TRBD2 (7 bases). From germline, CDR1 is MRHNA and CDR2 SNTAGT. The ends were cut back, 2 bases at V and 13 bases at J, with 18 bases in the middle. The CDR3 has 14 amino acids. CDR3: CASSDPVIGGAQFF. CDR3 bases: TGTGCCAGCAGTGACCCGGTAATTGGGGGGGCCCAGTTCTTC.

With regard to this clone: The same CDR3 can be traced to other DNA sequences in this sample. This sequence joins TRBV10-3 and TRBJ2-1; TRBD2 is a possible D gene (7 bases). The CDR3 runs 14 residues. Germline CDR1 ENHRY, CDR2 SYGVKD. The V and J ends lost 2 bases and 5 bases respectively, with 10 bases between them. This CDR3 reads CAISERGANNEQFF. CDR3 nucleotide sequence: TGTGCCATCAGTGAGCGGGGGGCCAACAATGAGCAGTTCTTC.

The V gene is TRBV19, the J gene TRBJ2-7, with 7 bases aligning to TRBD1. The CDR3 length is 14 residues. Germline values: CDR1 LNHDA, CDR2 SQIVND (reference sequence). V shed 3 bases, J shed 4 bases, and the junction held 6 bases outside the gene matches. The CDR3 region is CASSMGQPNYEQYF. Here the CDR3 DNA reads TGTGCCAGTAGTATGGGACAGCCCAATTACGAGCAGTACTTC.

The chain couples TRBV15 to TRBJ2-2; possibly TRBD2 for D (7 bases). Germline V gene sequence: CDR1 LNHNV, CDR2 YYDKDF (reference sequence). This CDR3 has 14 residues. V lost 5 bases to trimming and J lost 6 bases, with 13 bases between them. In DNA form, the CDR3 reads TGTGCCACCAGCGGGGGGGCCCGGGCCGGGGAGCTGTTTTTT. It translates to CATSGGARAGELFF.

The V gene is TRBV30, the J gene TRBJ2-5; TRBD1 might be the D (6 bases). The ends were cut back, 0 bases at V and 2 bases at J, with 22 bases in the middle. CDR1 is GTSNPN, CDR2 SVGIG, per germline (reference sequence). CDR3 length equals 18 residues. Here the CDR3 reads CAWSVPNKGGRIQETQYF. For the CDR3, the DNA is TGTGCCTGGAGTGTACCAAACAAAGGGGGACGAATTCAAGAGACCCAGTACTTC.

The V gene is TRBV28, the J gene TRBJ1-1, with unresolved D. The germline V gene has CDR1 MDHEN and CDR2 SYDVKM. V was pared by 8 bases and J by 5 bases, with 12 bases between. The CDR3 sequence is 12 residues long. The CDR3 DNA is TGTGCCAGCCGAGAGGCCGGGACTGAAGCTTTCTTT. Protein: CASREAGTEAFF.

The rearrangement links TRBV2 to TRBJ2-7, with 8 bases that match TRBD2. Germline V gene lookup returns CDR1 SNHLY and CDR2 FYNNEI. The V segment lost 6 bases and the J segment 7 bases; nucleotides outside the gene matches: 11. The CDR3 extends over 14 amino acids. This CDR3 is CASSAGGGPGEQYF. In nucleotides, the CDR3 is TGTGCCAGCAGCGCCGGCGGGGGGCCCGGAGAGCAGTACTTC.

The chain employs TRBV5-5 and TRBJ1-5; D is perhaps TRBD1 (5 bases). Trimming stripped 4 bases from V and 1 base from J, with 12 bases between. Germline CDR1 reads SGHKS; CDR2 reads YYEKEE (reference sequence). CDR3 length equals 15 residues. The CDR3 sequence: CASSMGPRSNQPQHF. CDR3 sequence (DNA): TGTGCCAGCAGCATGGGACCTAGGAGCAATCAGCCCCAGCATTTT. The full variable domain, its missing parts supplied by reference TRBV5-5 and TRBJ1-5, is DAGVTQSPTHLIKTRGQQVTLRCSPISGHKSVSWYQQVLGQGPQFIFQYYEKEERGRGNFPDRFSARQFPNYSSELNVNALLLGDSALYLCASSMGPRSNQPQHFGDGTRLSIL.

The table lists this clone with many counts. The chain recombines TRBV28 with TRBJ2-7; no firm D call. The CDR3 has 12 residues. V was shortened by 3 bases and J by 2 bases, with 5 bases between the two germline ends. CDR1 is MDHEN, CDR2 SYDVKM, per germline. CDR3 sequence (DNA): TGTGCCAGCAGTTTCGGTACCTACGAGCAGTACTTC. This translates into CASSFGTYEQYF. The full variable domain, rest sourced from reference TRBV28 and TRBJ2-7, is DVKVTQSSRYLVKRTGEKVFLECVQDMDHENMFWYRQDPGLGLRLIYFSYDVKMKEKGDIPEGYSVSREKKERFSLILESASTNQTSMYLCASSFGTYEQYFGPGTRLTVT.

This chain connects TRBV27 to TRBJ2-5; a weak D match, TRBD2 (6 bases). There are 15 residues in the CDR3. V gave up 3 bases and J gave up 4 bases, with 15 bases separating them. CDR1 is MNHEY, CDR2 SMNVEV, per germline (reference sequence). CDR3 region: CASSFGGLGTETQYF. CDR3 DNA sequence: TGTGCCAGCAGTTTCGGAGGGTTAGGCACAGAGACCCAGTACTTC.